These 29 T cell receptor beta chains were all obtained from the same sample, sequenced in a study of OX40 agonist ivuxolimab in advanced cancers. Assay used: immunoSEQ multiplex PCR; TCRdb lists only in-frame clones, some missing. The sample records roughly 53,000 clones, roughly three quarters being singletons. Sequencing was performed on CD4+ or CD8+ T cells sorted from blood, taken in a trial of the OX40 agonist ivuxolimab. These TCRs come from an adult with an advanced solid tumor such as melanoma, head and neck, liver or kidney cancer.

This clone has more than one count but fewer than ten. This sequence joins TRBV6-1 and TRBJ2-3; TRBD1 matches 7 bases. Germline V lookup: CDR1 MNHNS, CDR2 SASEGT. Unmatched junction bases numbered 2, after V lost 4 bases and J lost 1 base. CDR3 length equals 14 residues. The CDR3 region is CASSADRGTDTQYF. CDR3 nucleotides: TGTGCCAGCAGTGCTGACAGGGGCACAGATACGCAGTATTTT.

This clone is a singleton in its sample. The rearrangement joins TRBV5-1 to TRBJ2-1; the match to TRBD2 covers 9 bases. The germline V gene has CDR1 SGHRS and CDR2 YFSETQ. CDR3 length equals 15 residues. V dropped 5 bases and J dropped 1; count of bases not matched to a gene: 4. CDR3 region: CASRLAGGSYNEQFF. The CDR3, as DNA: TGCGCCAGCAGACTAGCGGGTGGATCCTACAATGAGCAGTTCTTC.

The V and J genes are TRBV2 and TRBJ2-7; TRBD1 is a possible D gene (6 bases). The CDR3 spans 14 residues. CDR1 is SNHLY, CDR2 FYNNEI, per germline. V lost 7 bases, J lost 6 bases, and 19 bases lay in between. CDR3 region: CASNIKQGGIEQYF. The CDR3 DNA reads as TGTGCCAGCAATATAAAACAAGGGGGAATCGAGCAGTACTTC.

CDR3 amino acids: CASSQGPNQPQHF. For the CDR3, the DNA is TGCGCCAGCAGCCAGGGGCCGAATCAGCCCCAGCATTTT. The V call is TRBV5-1, the J call TRBJ1-5; maybe TRBD1 (6 bases). The CDR3 covers 13 residues. Between the trimmed V and J ends, which lost 4 bases and 4 bases, there was a span of 9 bases. Germline V gives CDR1 SGHRS, CDR2 YFSETQ.

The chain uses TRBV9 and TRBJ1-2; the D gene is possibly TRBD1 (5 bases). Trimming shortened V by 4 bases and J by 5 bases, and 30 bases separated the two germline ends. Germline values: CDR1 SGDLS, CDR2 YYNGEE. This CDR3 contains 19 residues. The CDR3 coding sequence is TGTGCCAGCAGCCCGGAGGGCTGGATCGATTCGGGGCTGAGTTATGGCTACACCTTC. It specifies CASSPEGWIDSGLSYGYTF.

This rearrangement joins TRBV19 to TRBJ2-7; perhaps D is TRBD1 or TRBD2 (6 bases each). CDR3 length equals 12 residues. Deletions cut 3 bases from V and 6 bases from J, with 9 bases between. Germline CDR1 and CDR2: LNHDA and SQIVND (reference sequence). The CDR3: CASSIGGGEQYF. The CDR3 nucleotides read TGTGCCAGTAGTATCGGAGGGGGCGAGCAGTACTTC.

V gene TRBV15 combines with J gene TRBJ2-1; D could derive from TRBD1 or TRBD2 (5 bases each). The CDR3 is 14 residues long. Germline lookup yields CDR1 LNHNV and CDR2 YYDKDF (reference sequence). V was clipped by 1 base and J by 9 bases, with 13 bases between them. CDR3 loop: CATSRAGPQGEQFF. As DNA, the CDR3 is TGTGCCACCAGCAGAGCGGGGCCCCAGGGTGAGCAGTTCTTC.

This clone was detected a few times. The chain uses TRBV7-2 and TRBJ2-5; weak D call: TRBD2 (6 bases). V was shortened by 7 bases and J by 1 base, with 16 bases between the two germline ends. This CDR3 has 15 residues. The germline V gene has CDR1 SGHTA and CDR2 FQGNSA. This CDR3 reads CASTLGAGTQETQYF. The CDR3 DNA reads TGTGCCAGCACCCTTGGGGCGGGGACCCAAGAGACCCAGTACTTC.

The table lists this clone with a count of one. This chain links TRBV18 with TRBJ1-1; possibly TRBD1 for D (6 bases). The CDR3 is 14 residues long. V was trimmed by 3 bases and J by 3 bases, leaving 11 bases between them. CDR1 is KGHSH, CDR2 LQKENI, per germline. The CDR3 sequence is CASSPRQADTEAFF. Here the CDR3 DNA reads TGTGCCAGCTCACCGAGACAGGCCGACACTGAAGCTTTCTTT.

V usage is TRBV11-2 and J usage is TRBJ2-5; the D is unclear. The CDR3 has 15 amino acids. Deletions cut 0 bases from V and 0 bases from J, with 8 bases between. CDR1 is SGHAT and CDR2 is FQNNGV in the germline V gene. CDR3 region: CASSLERKYQETQYF. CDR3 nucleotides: TGTGCCAGCAGCTTAGAAAGGAAGTACCAAGAGACCCAGTACTTC. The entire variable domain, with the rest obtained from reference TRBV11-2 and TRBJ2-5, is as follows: EAGVAQSPRYKIIEKRQSVAFWCNPISGHATLYWYQQILGQGPKLLIQFQNNGVVDDSQLPKDRFSAERLKGVDSTLKIQPAKLEDSAVYLCASSLERKYQETQYFGPGTRLLVL.

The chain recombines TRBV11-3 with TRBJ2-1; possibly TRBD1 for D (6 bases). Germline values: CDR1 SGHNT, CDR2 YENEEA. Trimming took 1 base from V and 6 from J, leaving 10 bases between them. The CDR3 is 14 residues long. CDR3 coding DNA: TGTGCCAGCAGCTTAGCGGGACACCGCAATGAGCAGTTCTTC. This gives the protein CASSLAGHRNEQFF.

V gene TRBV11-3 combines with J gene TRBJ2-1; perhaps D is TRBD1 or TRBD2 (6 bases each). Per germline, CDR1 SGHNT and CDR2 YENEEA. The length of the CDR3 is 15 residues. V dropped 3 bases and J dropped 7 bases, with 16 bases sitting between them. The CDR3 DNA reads TGTGCCAGCAGCTTCACAGGGAGGCCTGGGAATGAGCAGTTCTTC. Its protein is CASSFTGRPGNEQFF.

As DNA, the CDR3 is TGCGCCAGCAGCCGCCCGGGATCCTTCTACGAGCAGTACTTC. Its protein is CASSRPGSFYEQYF. This sequence joins TRBV5-1 and TRBJ2-7, with a possible D match to TRBD2 (5 bases). This CDR3 comprises 14 residues. V was cut by 4 bases and J by 3 bases, with 14 bases left in between. From germline, CDR1 is SGHRS and CDR2 YFSETQ.

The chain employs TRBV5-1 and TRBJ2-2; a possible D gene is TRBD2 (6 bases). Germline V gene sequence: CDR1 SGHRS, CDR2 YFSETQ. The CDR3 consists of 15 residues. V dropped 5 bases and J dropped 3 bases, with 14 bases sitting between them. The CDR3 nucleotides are TGCGCCAGCAGACCCACAGCGGGCGACACCGGGGAGCTGTTTTTT. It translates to CASRPTAGDTGELFF.

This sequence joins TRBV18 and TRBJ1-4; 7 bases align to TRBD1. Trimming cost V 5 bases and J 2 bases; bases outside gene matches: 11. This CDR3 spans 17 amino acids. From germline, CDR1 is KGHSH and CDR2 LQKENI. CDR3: CASSSTGAPRTNEKLFF. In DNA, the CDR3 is TGTGCCAGCTCAAGCACAGGGGCACCCCGCACTAATGAAAAACTGTTTTTT.

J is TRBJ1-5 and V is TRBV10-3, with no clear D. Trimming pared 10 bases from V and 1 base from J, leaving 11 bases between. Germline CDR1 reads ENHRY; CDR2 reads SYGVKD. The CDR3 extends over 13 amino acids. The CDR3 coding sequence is TGTGCCACCGCATCGGGGAGCAATCAGCCCCAGCATTTT. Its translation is CATASGSNQPQHF.

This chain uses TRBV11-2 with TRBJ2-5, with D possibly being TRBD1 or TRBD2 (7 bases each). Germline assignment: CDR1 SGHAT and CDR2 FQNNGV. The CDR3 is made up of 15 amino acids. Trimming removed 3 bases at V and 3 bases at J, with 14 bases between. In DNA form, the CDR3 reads TGTGCCAGCAGCTTTGGAGCGGGACAGAAAGAGACCCAGTACTTC. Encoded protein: CASSFGAGQKETQYF.

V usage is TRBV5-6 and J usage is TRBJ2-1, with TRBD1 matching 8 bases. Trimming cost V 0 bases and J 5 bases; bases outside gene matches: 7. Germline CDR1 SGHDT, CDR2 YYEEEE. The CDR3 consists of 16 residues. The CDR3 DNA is TGTGCCAGCAGCTTGGCGGGGACAGGACCAAACAATGAGCAGTTCTTC. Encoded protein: CASSLAGTGPNNEQFF.

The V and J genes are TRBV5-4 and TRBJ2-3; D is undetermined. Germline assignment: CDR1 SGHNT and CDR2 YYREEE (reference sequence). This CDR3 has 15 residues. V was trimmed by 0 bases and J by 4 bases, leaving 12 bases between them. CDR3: CASSLARAVADTQYF. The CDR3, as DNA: TGTGCCAGCAGCTTGGCCCGGGCGGTCGCAGATACGCAGTATTTT.

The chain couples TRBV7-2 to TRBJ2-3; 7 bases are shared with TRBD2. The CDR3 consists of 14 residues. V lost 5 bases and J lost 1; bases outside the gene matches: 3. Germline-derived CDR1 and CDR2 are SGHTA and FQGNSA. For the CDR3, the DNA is TGTGCCAGCAGCAGGGACTACCGCACAGATACGCAGTATTTT. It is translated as CASSRDYRTDTQYF.

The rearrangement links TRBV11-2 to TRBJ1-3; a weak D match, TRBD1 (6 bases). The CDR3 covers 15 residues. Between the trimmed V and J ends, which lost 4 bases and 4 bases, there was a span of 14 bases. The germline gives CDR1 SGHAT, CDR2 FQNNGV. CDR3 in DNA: TGTGCCAGCAGCTACGGAAGGGGGGTAGGAAACACCATATATTTT. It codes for CASSYGRGVGNTIYF. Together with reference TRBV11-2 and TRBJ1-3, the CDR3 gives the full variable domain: EAGVAQSPRYKIIEKRQSVAFWCNPISGHATLYWYQQILGQGPKLLIQFQNNGVVDDSQLPKDRFSAERLKGVDSTLKIQPAKLEDSAVYLCASSYGRGVGNTIYFGEGSWLTVV.

The CDR3 loop is CASSLDGQLMDTQYF. The CDR3 DNA follows: TGTGCCAGCAGCTTAGATGGGCAGTTGATGGATACGCAGTATTTT. The chain joins TRBV11-1 to TRBJ2-3; no clear D gene. The V end was cut by 1 base, the J end by 6 bases, with 14 bases between. CDR1 and CDR2 from the germline V gene are SGHAT and FQDESV (reference sequence). The CDR3 runs 15 residues.

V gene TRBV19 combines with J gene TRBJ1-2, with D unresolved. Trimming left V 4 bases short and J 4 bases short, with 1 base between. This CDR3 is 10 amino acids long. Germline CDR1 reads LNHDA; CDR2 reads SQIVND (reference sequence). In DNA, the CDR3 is TGTGCCAGTAGTAGCTATGGCTACACCTTC. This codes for CASSSYGYTF.

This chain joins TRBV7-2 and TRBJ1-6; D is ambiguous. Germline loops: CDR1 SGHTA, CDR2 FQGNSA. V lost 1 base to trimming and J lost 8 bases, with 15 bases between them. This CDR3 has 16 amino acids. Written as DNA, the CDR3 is TGTGCCAGCAGCTTAGAACCGGGAACAAATCATTCACCCCTCCACTTT. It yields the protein CASSLEPGTNHSPLHF.

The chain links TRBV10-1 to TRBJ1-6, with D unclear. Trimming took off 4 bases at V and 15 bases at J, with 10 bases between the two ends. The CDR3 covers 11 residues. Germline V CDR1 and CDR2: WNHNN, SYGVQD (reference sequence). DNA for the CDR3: TGCGCCAGCAGTGGTTCGGGGTTCCTCCACTTT. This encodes CASSGSGFLHF.

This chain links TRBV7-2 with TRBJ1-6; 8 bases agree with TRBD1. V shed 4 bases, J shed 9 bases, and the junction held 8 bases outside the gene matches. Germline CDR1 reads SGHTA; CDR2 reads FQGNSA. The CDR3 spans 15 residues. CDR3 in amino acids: CASSSGWTGRSPLHF. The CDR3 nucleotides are TGTGCCAGCAGCTCAGGCTGGACAGGGCGTTCACCCCTCCACTTT.

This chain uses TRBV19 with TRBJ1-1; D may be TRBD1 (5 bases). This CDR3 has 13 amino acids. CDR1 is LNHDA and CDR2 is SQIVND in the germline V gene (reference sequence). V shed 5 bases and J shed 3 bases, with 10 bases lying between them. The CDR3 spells CASSYGRDTEAFF. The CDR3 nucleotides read TGTGCCAGTAGTTATGGCAGGGACACTGAAGCTTTCTTT.

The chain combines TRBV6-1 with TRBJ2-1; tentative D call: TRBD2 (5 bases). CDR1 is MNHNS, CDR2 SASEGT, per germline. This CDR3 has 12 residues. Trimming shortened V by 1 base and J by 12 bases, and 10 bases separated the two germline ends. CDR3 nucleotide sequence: TGTGCCAGCAGTGAAGGTGTAGAGGGGCAGTTCTTC. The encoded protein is CASSEGVEGQFF.

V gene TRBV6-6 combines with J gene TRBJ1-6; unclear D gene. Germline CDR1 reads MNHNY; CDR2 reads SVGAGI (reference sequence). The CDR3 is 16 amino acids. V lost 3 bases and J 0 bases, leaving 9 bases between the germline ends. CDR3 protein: CASSYVPGSYNSPLHF. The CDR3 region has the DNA TGTGCCAGCAGTTATGTCCCGGGCTCCTATAATTCACCCCTCCACTTT.